The clone carrying this TCR beta chain came up a few times. Antigen specificity is unknown. This sample was included in a study of T cell repertoires in cytomegalovirus infection. Study overall: Public TCR beta signatures provided an indication of both CMV infection and a matching HLA type. Regarding the study as a whole: Cumulative frequency of public TCR beta families picked out carriers of CMV plus the relevant HLA. HLA-C-restricted CMV clonotypes gave the most frequent clonotype in two of eight donors.

TCRdb processed the reads anew with MiXCR; each CDR3 protein has one entry. The sample has some 940,000 distinct CDR3 sequences; around 31% are singletons. Germline V gene lookup returns CDR1 LGHNA and CDR2 YNFKEQ. This CDR3 region has 17 residues. Unmatched junction bases numbered 5, after V lost 4 bases and J lost 1 base. This TCR was sampled from a human donor in good health (CMV status not recorded). Some clones in this sample may be carry-over from other donors' samples. Sequencing used cultured CD8+ T cells from PBMCs, obtained from culture after CMV antigen stimulation. The V gene is TRBV4-2, the J gene TRBJ2-5; 14 bases agree with TRBD2. CDR3 protein: CASSPGLAGGSQETQYF. The CDR3 bases are TGTGCCAGCAGCCCTGGACTAGCGGGGGGCTCCCAAGAGACCCAGTACTTC.